This T cell receptor (beta chain) comes out of a study of control samples from healthy donors and cancer patients. The method was immunoSEQ multiplex PCR; TCRdb's version includes in-frame clones alone and lacks a portion of them. This table has around 68,000 clones, around 80% appearing once. CDR1 is SGHTA and CDR2 is FQGNSA in the germline V gene. The CDR3 runs 13 residues. V gave up 5 bases and J gave up 6 bases, with 12 bases separating them. This sequence was found in a man aged 55-75 years in good health. The sample consisted of blood. The chain recombines TRBV7-2 with TRBJ2-3; no clear D. CDR3 amino acids: CASSLTQVDTQYF. The CDR3, as DNA: TGTGCCAGCAGCCTTACCCAGGTGGATACGCAGTATTTT.